A single sample gave rise to the 10 T cell receptor beta chains below, sequenced in a study of OX40 agonist ivuxolimab in advanced cancers. Sequencing used immunoSEQ multiplex PCR; TCRdb keeps in-frame clones, though not all of them. The profile shows some 77,000 clones, 88% of them singletons. The starting material was CD4+ or CD8+ T cells sorted from blood, obtained in a trial of the OX40 agonist ivuxolimab. The receptor source for this set is an adult with an advanced solid tumor such as melanoma, head and neck, liver or kidney cancer.

This clone was counted a single time. The rearrangement links TRBV27 to TRBJ2-1, with a weak D call TRBD2 (5 bases). CDR3 length: 16 residues. Trimming left V 1 base short and J 4 bases short, with 14 bases between. Germline V gene data show CDR1 as MNHEY and CDR2 as SMNVEV (reference sequence). CDR3 amino acids: CASSLWVSGPYNEQFF. CDR3 coding DNA: TGTGCCAGCAGTTTATGGGTCAGCGGACCTTACAATGAGCAGTTCTTC.

This chain links TRBV7-9 with TRBJ2-3; D may correspond to TRBD1 or TRBD2 (5 bases each). Germline CDR1 SEHNR, CDR2 FQNEAQ (reference sequence). This CDR3 is built from 13 residues. V was pared by 4 bases and J by 6 bases, with 11 bases between. CDR3 sequence (DNA): TGTGCCAGCAGCTCCAGGGAGTGGGATACGCAGTATTTT. Its translation: CASSSREWDTQYF. The whole variable domain, remainder taken from reference TRBV7-9 and TRBJ2-3, is DTGVSQNPRHKITKRGQNVTFRCDPISEHNRLYWYRQTLGQGPEFLTYFQNEAQLEKSRLLSDRFSAERPKGSFSTLEIQRTEQGDSAMYLCASSSREWDTQYFGPGTRLTVL.

The chain is built from TRBV7-9 and TRBJ1-4; D not resolved. CDR1 SEHNR and CDR2 FQNEAQ come from the germline V gene (reference sequence). Trimming removed 3 bases at V and 3 bases at J, with 17 bases between. This CDR3 has 17 amino acids. CDR3 sequence: CASSFDLYPGPNEKLFF. Here the CDR3 DNA reads TGTGCCAGCAGCTTCGATTTGTATCCCGGGCCTAATGAAAAACTGTTTTTT.

This clone has more than one count but fewer than ten. This chain connects TRBV5-3 to TRBJ1-1; 7 bases are a match to TRBD1. TRBV5-3 is known as an ORF, though its function is uncertain. V shed 4 bases and J 3 bases; nucleotides not matched to a gene: 18. This CDR3 spans 18 amino acids. The CDR3 DNA is TGTGCCAGAAGCCGCAGGAGTGTCAGGGGGACTCGGGACACTGAAGCTTTCTTT. It codes for CARSRRSVRGTRDTEAFF.

CDR3 region: CASSNTGLGTEAFF. DNA for the CDR3: TGTGCCAGCAGTAACACAGGGCTGGGTACTGAAGCTTTCTTT. This chain joins TRBV6-5 and TRBJ1-1, with D possibly TRBD1 on 6 matching bases. Germline V CDR1 and CDR2: MNHEY, SVGAGI. The CDR3 covers 14 residues. V was clipped by 5 bases and J by 5 bases, with 15 bases between them.

The chain recombines TRBV7-8 with TRBJ2-5; the match to TRBD2 covers 8 bases. V shed 11 bases, J shed 4 bases, and the junction held 6 bases outside the gene matches. From germline, CDR1 is SGHVS and CDR2 FQNEAQ. The CDR3 runs 12 residues. CDR3 DNA: TGTGCCTTAAGCGGGAGAGGAGAGACCCAGTACTTC. Its protein product is CALSGRGETQYF.

The chain recombines TRBV18 with TRBJ1-5, with TRBD1 as a possible D gene (6 bases). The germline V and J ends were trimmed by 0 bases and 5 bases, with 14 bases remaining between them. The germline V gene has CDR1 KGHSH and CDR2 LQKENI. This CDR3 comprises 16 residues. CDR3 nucleotide sequence: TGTGCCAGCTCACCACCGGGGGGCGCGGAGTATCAGCCCCAGCATTTT. Amino acid sequence: CASSPPGGAEYQPQHF. The whole variable domain, filled in from reference TRBV18 and TRBJ1-5, reads NAGVMQNPRHLVRRRGQEARLRCSPMKGHSHVYWYRQLPEEGLKFMVYLQKENIIDESGMPKERFSAEFPKEGPSILRIQQVVRGDSAAYFCASSPPGGAEYQPQHFGDGTRLSIL.

This clone occurred once. The gene calls are TRBV7-9 and TRBJ1-3; D is undetermined. The CDR3 sequence is 14 residues long. The germline CDR1 and CDR2 sequences are SEHNR and FQNEAQ (reference sequence). V gave up 6 bases and J gave up 0 bases, with 9 bases separating them. The CDR3 DNA sequence: TGTGCCAGCAGTCAGACGTTCTCTGGAAACACCATATATTTT. Its translation is CASSQTFSGNTIYF.

V is TRBV28 and J is TRBJ2-3; perhaps TRBD1 as D (5 bases). Germline CDR1 is MDHEN and CDR2 is SYDVKM. Trimming cost V 2 bases and J 9 bases, with 12 bases left between them. The CDR3 contains 13 residues. CDR3 bases: TGTGCCAGCAGTTTAGGCGGCCCAGGGACGCAGTATTTT. It codes for CASSLGGPGTQYF.

The rearrangement uses TRBV7-2 and TRBJ2-5, with TRBD2 identical over 8 bases. CDR1 and CDR2 from the germline V gene are SGHTA and FQGNSA. This CDR3 comprises 17 residues. The junction had 15 bases not matched to a gene; V was cut back by 4 bases and J by 5 bases. The CDR3 loop reads CASSYAHRAGGRETQYF. In nucleotides, the CDR3 is TGTGCCAGCAGCTACGCCCACCGGGCGGGGGGTCGGGAGACCCAGTACTTC.